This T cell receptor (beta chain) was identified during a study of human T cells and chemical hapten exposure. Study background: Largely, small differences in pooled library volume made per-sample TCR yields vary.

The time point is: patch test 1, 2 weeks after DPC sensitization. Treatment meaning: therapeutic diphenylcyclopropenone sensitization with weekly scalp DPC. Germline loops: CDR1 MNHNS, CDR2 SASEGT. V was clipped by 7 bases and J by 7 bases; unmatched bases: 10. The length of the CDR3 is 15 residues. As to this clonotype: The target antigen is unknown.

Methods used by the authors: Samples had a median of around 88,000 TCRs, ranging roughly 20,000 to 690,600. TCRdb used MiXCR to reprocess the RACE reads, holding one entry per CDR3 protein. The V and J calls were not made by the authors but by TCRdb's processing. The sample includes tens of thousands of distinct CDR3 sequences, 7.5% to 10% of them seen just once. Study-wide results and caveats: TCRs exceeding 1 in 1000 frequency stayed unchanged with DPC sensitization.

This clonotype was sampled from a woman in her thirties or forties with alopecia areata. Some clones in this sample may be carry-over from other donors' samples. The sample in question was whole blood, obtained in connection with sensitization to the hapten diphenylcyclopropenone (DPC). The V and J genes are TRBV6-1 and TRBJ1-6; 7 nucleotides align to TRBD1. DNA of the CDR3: TGTGCCAGCATCGGAGGGGACAGTTACAATTCACCCCTCCACTTT. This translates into CASIGGDSYNSPLHF.